Listed below are T cell receptor beta chains from one sample, sequenced in a study of cytomegalovirus exposure and HLA in healthy donors. TCRdb's copy holds only in-frame clones and misses some; the assay was immunoSEQ multiplex PCR. The table has 100,000 to 150,000 clones, 60% to 80% seen once. Material for sequencing was PBMCs. Receptors were obtained from a male donor in good health and CMV-seronegative. Each CDR3 is given with its conserved first and last residue. Fields, in order: clone size, J gene, D gene, V gene, CDR3 protein, CDR3 DNA. D genes are given only for firm matches. Size tells how often a clone was seen (once, few, many) or the class of an expanded clone, and some rows leave it out.

>-|TRBJ1-2|-|TRBV7-3
CASSFDGDYGYTF
TGTGCCAGCAGCTTCGACGGGGACTATGGCTACACCTTC
>-|TRBJ2-1|-|TRBV7-3
CASSLSAGLPYNEQFF
TGTGCCAGCAGCTTAAGTGCCGGGTTGCCCTACAATGAGCAGTTCTTC
>-|TRBJ1-5|TRBD1|TRBV19
CASSKEDRGQHF
TGTGCCAGTAGTAAGGAAGACAGGGGCCAGCATTTT
>-|TRBJ2-5|TRBD1|TRBV18
CASSRDPGTGETQYF
TGTGCCAGCTCACGAGATCCTGGGACAGGGGAGACCCAGTACTTC
>-|TRBJ2-1|TRBD2|TRBV5-1
CASSLTGTSGRNEQFF
TGCGCCAGCAGCTTAACCGGGACTAGCGGGAGGAATGAGCAGTTCTTC
>once|TRBJ2-5|TRBD2|TRBV11-2
CASSFGTSVQETQYF
TGTGCCAGCAGCTTTGGGACTAGCGTCCAAGAGACCCAGTACTTC
>-|TRBJ2-3|-|TRBV9
CASSVSPGGAGTDTQYF
TGTGCCAGCAGCGTCTCTCCTGGGGGGGCCGGCACAGATACGCAGTATTTT
>-|TRBJ2-4|-|TRBV28
CATQMRPSWAKNIQYF
TGTGCCACCCAAATGCGGCCCTCATGGGCCAAAAACATTCAGTACTTC
>-|TRBJ1-2|-|TRBV7-3
CASSLTLVGAGYGYTF
TGTGCCAGCAGCTTAACCTTGGTGGGCGCGGGTTATGGCTACACCTTC
>-|TRBJ2-7|-|TRBV9
CASTLRERSEQYF
TGTGCCAGCACTTTGCGTGAGAGGAGCGAGCAGTACTTC
>-|TRBJ2-5|-|TRBV9
CASSVGVQETQYF
TGTGCCAGCAGCGTAGGAGTACAAGAGACCCAGTACTTC
>-|TRBJ1-3|-|TRBV19
CASSMGLGPLPGNTIYF
TGTGCCAGTAGTATGGGGCTAGGACCTCTCCCTGGAAACACCATATATTTT
>once|TRBJ2-5|TRBD2|TRBV28
CASSNSLGLAGQETQYF
TGTGCCAGCAGTAATAGCCTCGGACTAGCGGGGCAAGAGACCCAGTACTTC
>-|TRBJ1-5|TRBD1|TRBV4-3
CASSQGQGGQPQHF
TGCGCCAGCAGCCAAGGACAGGGAGGACAGCCCCAGCATTTT
>-|TRBJ1-1|-|TRBV18
CASSPPDSEAFF
TGTGCCAGCTCACCGCCGGACAGCGAAGCTTTCTTT
>-|TRBJ2-7|-|TRBV7-9
CASSPSYEQYF
TGTGCCAGCAGCCCCAGCTACGAGCAGTACTTC
>-|TRBJ1-1|-|TRBV7-3
CASSLTSDRQEAFF
TGTGCCAGCAGCTTAACGAGCGACAGGCAAGAAGCTTTCTTT
>few|TRBJ2-3|-|TRBV7-9
CSSSLVSRPFTDTQYF
TGTTCCAGCAGCTTGGTTAGCAGACCCTTCACAGATACGCAGTATTTT
>-|TRBJ2-1|TRBD2|TRBV9
CASSDSGSGDNEQFF
TGTGCCAGCAGCGATAGCGGGAGTGGCGACAATGAGCAGTTCTTC
>-|TRBJ1-4|TRBD1|TRBV2
CASHIYGTVNEKLFF
TGTGCCAGTCACATTTACGGGACAGTCAATGAAAAACTGTTTTTT
>-|TRBJ1-2|TRBD1|TRBV2
CASSEKGGTGVIYHYGYTF
TGTGCCAGCAGTGAAAAAGGTGGGACAGGGGTTATCTATCACTATGGCTACACCTTC
>once|TRBJ2-1|TRBD2|TRBV6-1
CASSKGTSGYNEQFF
TGTGCCAGCAGCAAAGGGACTAGCGGATACAATGAGCAGTTCTTC
>-|TRBJ2-2|TRBD2|TRBV29-1
CSGAGASNTGELFF
TGCAGCGGAGCGGGAGCCAGCAACACCGGGGAGCTGTTTTTT
>once|TRBJ2-3|TRBD2|TRBV4-2
CASSQAPSGSTDTQYF
TGTGCCAGCAGCCAAGCGCCTAGCGGGAGCACAGATACGCAGTATTTT
>-|TRBJ1-2|TRBD1|TRBV7-8
CASSLASTGGSYGYTF
TGTGCCAGCAGCTTAGCATCGACAGGGGGCAGCTATGGCTACACCTTC
>once|TRBJ2-2|-|TRBV7-2
CASSPPSPGELFF
TGTGCCAGCAGCCCCCCCAGTCCCGGGGAGCTGTTTTTT
>once|TRBJ1-1|-|TRBV2
CASSGTSGGTEAFF
TGTGCCAGCAGTGGAACCAGCGGGGGTACTGAAGCTTTCTTT
>few|TRBJ2-5|TRBD2|TRBV6-1
CASSIGLVQETQYF
TGTGCCAGCAGCATCGGACTAGTCCAAGAGACCCAGTACTTC
>-|TRBJ1-1|-|TRBV5-4
CASGAPNTEAFF
TGTGCCAGCGGGGCCCCGAACACTGAAGCTTTCTTT
>-|TRBJ2-3|-|TRBV27
CASSFLQAFTDTQYF
TGTGCCAGCAGTTTTCTACAGGCATTCACAGATACGCAGTATTTT
>few|TRBJ1-5|-|TRBV28
CASSLRGQPQHF
TGTGCCAGCAGTTTAAGAGGTCAGCCCCAGCATTTT
>-|TRBJ1-5|-|TRBV28
CASSFSGSNQPQHF
TGTGCCAGCAGTTTTAGCGGCAGCAATCAGCCCCAGCATTTT
>-|TRBJ2-3|-|TRBV5-1
CASSLVLRGVSTDTQYF
TGCGCCAGCAGCTTGGTTCTTCGGGGAGTTTCCACAGATACGCAGTATTTT
>-|TRBJ2-5|-|TRBV19
CARSIDRGGRAQETQYF
TGTGCCCGTAGTATAGATCGAGGAGGGCGGGCCCAAGAGACCCAGTACTTC
>-|TRBJ2-6|TRBD2|TRBV4-3
CASSQEGGGGSSGANVLTF
TGCGCCAGCAGCCAAGAGGGGGGGGGAGGCTCCTCTGGGGCCAACGTCCTGACTTTC
>-|TRBJ2-1|-|TRBV2
CASSGNEQFF
TGTGCCAGTTCAGGCAATGAGCAGTTCTTC
>-|TRBJ1-2|TRBD1|TRBV28
CTSRAWTGEISSGYTF
TGTACCAGCAGAGCATGGACAGGGGAAATCAGCAGTGGCTACACCTTC
>-|TRBJ2-3|-|TRBV11-2
CASSLVGSAQYF
TGTGCCAGCAGCTTAGTGGGCAGTGCGCAGTATTTT
>-|TRBJ2-3|TRBD2|TRBV4-3
CASSRGGGGDTQYF
TGCGCCAGCAGCCGGGGCGGGGGGGGAGATACGCAGTATTTT
>-|TRBJ2-1|-|TRBV7-2
CASSSQGRRGLGREQFF
TGTGCCAGCAGCTCCCAGGGACGCAGGGGGCTCGGGAGGGAGCAGTTCTTC